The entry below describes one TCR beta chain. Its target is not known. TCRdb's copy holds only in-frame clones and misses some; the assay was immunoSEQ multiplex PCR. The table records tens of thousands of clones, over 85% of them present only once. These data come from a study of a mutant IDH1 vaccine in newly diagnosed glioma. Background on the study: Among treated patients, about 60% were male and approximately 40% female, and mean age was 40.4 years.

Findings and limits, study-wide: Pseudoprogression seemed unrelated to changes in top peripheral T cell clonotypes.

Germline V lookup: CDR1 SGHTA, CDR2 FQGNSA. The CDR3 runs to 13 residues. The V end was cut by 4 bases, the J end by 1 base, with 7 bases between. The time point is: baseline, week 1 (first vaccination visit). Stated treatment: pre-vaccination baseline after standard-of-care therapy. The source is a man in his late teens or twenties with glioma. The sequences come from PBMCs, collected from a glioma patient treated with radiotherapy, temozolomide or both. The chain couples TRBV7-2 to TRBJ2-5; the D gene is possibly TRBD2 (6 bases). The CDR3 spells CASSWTIQETQYF. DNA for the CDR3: TGTGCCAGCAGCTGGACTATCCAAGAGACCCAGTACTTC. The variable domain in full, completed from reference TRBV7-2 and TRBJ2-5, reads GAGVSQSPSNKVTEKGKDVELRCDPISGHTALYWYRQSLGQGLEFLIYFQGNSAPDKSGLPSDRFSAERTGGSVSTLTIQRTQQEDSAVYLCASSWTIQETQYFGPGTRLLVL.